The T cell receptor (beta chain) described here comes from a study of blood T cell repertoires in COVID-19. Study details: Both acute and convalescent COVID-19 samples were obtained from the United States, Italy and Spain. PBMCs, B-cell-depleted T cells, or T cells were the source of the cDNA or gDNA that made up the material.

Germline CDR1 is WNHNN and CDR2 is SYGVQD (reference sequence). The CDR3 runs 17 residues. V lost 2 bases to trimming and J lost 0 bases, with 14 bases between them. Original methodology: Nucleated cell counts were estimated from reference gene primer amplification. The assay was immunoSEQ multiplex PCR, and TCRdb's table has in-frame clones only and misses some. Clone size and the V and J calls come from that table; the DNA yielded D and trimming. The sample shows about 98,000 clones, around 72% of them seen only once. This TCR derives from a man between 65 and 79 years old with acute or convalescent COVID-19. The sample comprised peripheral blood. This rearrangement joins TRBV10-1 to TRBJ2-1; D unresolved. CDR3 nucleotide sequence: TGCGCCAGCAGTGAGGTTTGCAAGCCGTCCTCCTACAATGAGCAGTTCTTC. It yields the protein CASSEVCKPSSYNEQFF.